What follows describes a single T cell receptor beta chain. The antigen is unknown. Sequencing was performed with immunoSEQ multiplex PCR; in TCRdb, only in-frame clones are kept and a portion is missing. Of around 180,000 clones in the sample, over 80% were seen once. These data belong to a study of T cell responses to AZD1222 COVID-19 vaccine. Trimming cost V 7 bases and J 1 base, with 10 bases left between them. This CDR3 is 12 amino acids long. Looked up from germline, CDR1 is SQVTM and CDR2 is ANQGSEA. Study-wide results and limits: None of the repertoires were sampled until the peak T cell response had passed. Epitopes outside B.1.351 and B.1.1.7 mutated regions reportedly drew nearly half of spike TCRs.

This specimen was peripheral blood, taken on day 0 of AZD1222 vaccination. V usage is TRBV29-1 and J usage is TRBJ1-1; D uncertain. This TCR was sampled from an adult in good health. This CDR3 reads CSGGRENTEAFF. CDR3 nucleotide sequence: TGCAGCGGTGGACGGGAGAACACTGAAGCTTTCTTT.